The 11 T cell receptor beta chains below all came from one sample that was sequenced in a study of Graves' ophthalmopathy and Graves' hyperthyroidism. RNA transcripts served as template for amplifying TCR beta CDR3 sequences. Second-round multiplex PCR came after first-round RT-PCR with HTBI primers. MiXCR was run by TCRdb on the multiplex PCR reads, yielding one entry per CDR3 protein. The sample includes about 1.2 million distinct CDR3 sequences, 35% to 40% of them seen just once. Sequencing was performed on peripheral blood or thyroid tissue (not recorded which). All receptors derive from an adult man with Graves' hyperthyroidism.

The rearrangement links TRBV15 to TRBJ2-6; D may correspond to TRBD1 or TRBD2 (5 bases each). V lost 3 bases, J lost 6 bases, and 18 bases lay in between. Germline loops: CDR1 LNHNV, CDR2 YYDKDF (reference sequence). The CDR3 runs to 17 residues. In DNA, the CDR3 is TGTGCCACCAGCAGCGCCCGGGACGCCCGAGTGGCCAACGTCCTGACTTTC. Protein: CATSSARDARVANVLTF.

The sample holds a few counts of this clonotype. The chain carries TRBV10-3 and TRBJ1-4; D is ambiguous. The CDR3 runs to 15 residues. V lost 0 bases, J lost 8 bases, and 13 bases lay in between. CDR1 and CDR2 from the germline V gene are ENHRY and SYGVKD. The DNA for the CDR3 is TGTGCCATCAGTGAGTCGAGGCAGGCGGGGGAAAAACTGTTTTTT. This gives the protein CAISESRQAGEKLFF.

At least ten counts were recorded for this clonotype. The chain has TRBV5-1 and TRBJ2-7, with D perhaps matching TRBD1 (5 bases). Germline CDR1 is SGHRS and CDR2 is YFSETQ. V was cut by 0 bases and J by 5 bases, with 9 bases left in between. CDR3 length: 13 amino acids. As DNA, the CDR3 is TGCGCCAGCAGCTTGGGACAGTCCAACGAGCAGTACTTC. This codes for CASSLGQSNEQYF.

Notes on this clonotype: One junction end disagrees with the germline gene, perhaps due to a read error. This chain joins TRBV10-3 and TRBJ2-5, with 8 bases fitting TRBD2. The germline V gene has CDR1 ENHRY and CDR2 SYGVKD. This CDR3 is 17 amino acids long. The CDR3 nucleotides read TGTGCCAGCAGTTACTCGCATGAGCGGGGGTTCCAAGAGACCCAGTACTTC. It translates to CASSYSHERGFQETQYF.

V and J are TRBV12-3 or TRBV12-4 and TRBJ1-3; D unclear. Trimming cost V 8 bases and J 0 bases, with 11 bases left between them. The CDR3 sequence is 14 residues long. The DNA for the CDR3 is TGTGCCAGCTCTATATGGACCTCTGGAAACACCATATATTTT. This codes for CASSIWTSGNTIYF.

This clonotype has only a few counts. An end of the junction differs from the germline gene, which may be a read error. This chain joins TRBV5-1 and TRBJ2-5; no clear D. This CDR3 region has 14 residues. The germline V gene encodes CDR1 SGHRS and CDR2 YFSETQ. The CDR3 spells CTSSLGNREETQYF. The CDR3 nucleotides are TGCACCAGCAGCTTGGGAAATAGGGAAGAGACCCAGTACTTC. Together with reference TRBV5-1 and TRBJ2-5, the CDR3 gives the full variable domain: KAGVTQTPRYLIKTRGQQVTLSCSPISGHRSVSWYQQTPGQGLQFLFEYFSETQRNKGNFPGRFSGRQFSNSRSEMNVSTLELGDSALYLCTSSLGNREETQYFGPGTRLLVL.

This clonotype came up once. The chain joins TRBV2 to TRBJ1-5, with D tentatively TRBD1 (6 bases). V was trimmed by 8 bases and J by 2 bases, leaving 13 bases between them. There are 14 residues in the CDR3. Per germline, CDR1 SNHLY and CDR2 FYNNEI. This chain's CDR3 is CASGYRVGNQPQHF. CDR3 DNA: TGTGCCAGCGGATACAGGGTTGGCAATCAGCCCCAGCATTTT.

A note on this clonotype: Germline and junction disagree at one end, which may indicate a read error. CDR3 protein: CASSQGLLTGGFDGYTF. CDR3 coding DNA: TGCGCCAGCAGCCAAGGTCTCTTGACAGGGGGGTTCGATGGCTACACCTTC. The chain combines TRBV7-9 with TRBJ1-2; TRBD1 agrees at 9 bases. This CDR3 contains 17 residues. CDR1 is SEHNR and CDR2 is FQNEAQ in the germline V gene (reference sequence).

This rearrangement joins TRBV29-1 to TRBJ1-1; perhaps TRBD1 as D (5 bases). Germline values: CDR1 SQVTM, CDR2 ANQGSEA. V was trimmed by 7 bases and J by 4 bases, leaving 16 bases between them. The CDR3 contains 13 residues. CDR3 DNA: TGCAGCGCAACCTCGGTGGGGGGCACTGAAGCTTTCTTT. Translating gives CSATSVGGTEAFF.

The rearrangement uses TRBV7-2 and TRBJ2-7, with D unresolved. The CDR3 contains 11 residues. Germline V CDR1 and CDR2: SGHTA, FQGNSA. Trimming took off 8 bases at V and 7 bases at J, with 12 bases between the two ends. In DNA, the CDR3 is TGTGCCAGCCTCTTGTCTGGGGAGCAGTACTTC. Amino acids: CASLLSGEQYF.

This clonotype was detected many times. CDR3 protein: CSAKAGVAWETQYF. The CDR3 DNA reads TGCAGTGCTAAGGCAGGAGTAGCCTGGGAGACCCAGTACTTC. The chain is built from TRBV20-1 and TRBJ2-5, with D unresolved. Germline lookup yields CDR1 DFQATT and CDR2 SNEGSKA (reference sequence). The CDR3 contains 14 residues. The V and J ends lost 4 bases and 5 bases respectively, with 17 bases between them.